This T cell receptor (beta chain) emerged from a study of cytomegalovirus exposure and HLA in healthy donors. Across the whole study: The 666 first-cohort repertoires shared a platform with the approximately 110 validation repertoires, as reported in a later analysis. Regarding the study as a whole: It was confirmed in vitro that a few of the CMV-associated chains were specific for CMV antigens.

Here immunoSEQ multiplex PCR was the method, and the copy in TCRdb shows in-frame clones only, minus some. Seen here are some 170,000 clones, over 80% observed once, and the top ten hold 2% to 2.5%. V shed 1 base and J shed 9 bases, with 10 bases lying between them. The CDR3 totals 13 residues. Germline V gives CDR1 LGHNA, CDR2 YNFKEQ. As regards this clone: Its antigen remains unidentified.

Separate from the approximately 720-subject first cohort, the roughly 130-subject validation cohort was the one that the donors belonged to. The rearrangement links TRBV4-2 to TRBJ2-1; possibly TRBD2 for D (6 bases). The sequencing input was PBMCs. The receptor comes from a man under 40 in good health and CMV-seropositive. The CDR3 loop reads CASSQVTGGEQFF. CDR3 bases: TGTGCCAGCAGCCAAGTGACCGGGGGTGAGCAGTTCTTC.